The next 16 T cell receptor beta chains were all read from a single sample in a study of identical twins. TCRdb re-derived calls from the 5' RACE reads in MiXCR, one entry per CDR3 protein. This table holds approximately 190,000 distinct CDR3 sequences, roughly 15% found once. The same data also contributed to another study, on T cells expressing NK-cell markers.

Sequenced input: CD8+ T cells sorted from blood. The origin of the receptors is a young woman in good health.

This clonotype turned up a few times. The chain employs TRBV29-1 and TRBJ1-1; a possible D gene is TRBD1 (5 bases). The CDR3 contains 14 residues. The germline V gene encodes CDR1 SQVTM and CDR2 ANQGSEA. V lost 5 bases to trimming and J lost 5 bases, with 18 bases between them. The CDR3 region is CSVNGGGLGTEAFF. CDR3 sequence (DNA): TGCAGCGTTAATGGGGGGGGTTTAGGAACTGAAGCTTTCTTT.

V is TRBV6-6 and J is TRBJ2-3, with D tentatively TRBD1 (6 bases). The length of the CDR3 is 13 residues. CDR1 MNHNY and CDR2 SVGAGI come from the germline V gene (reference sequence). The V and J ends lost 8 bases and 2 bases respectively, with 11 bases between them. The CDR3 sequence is CASSGVPTDTQYF. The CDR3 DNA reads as TGTGCCAGCTCAGGGGTCCCCACAGATACGCAGTATTTT.

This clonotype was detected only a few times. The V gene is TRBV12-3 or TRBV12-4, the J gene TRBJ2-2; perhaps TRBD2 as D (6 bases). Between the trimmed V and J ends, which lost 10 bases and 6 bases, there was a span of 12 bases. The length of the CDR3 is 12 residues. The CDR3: CATRTGAGELFF. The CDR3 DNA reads TGTGCCACTAGGACGGGGGCCGGGGAGCTGTTTTTT.

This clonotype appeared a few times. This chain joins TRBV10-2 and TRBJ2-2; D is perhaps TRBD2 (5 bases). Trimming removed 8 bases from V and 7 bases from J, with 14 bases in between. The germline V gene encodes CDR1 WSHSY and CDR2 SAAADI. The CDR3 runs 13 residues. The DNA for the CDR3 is TGCGCCAGCTCTTCGGGATTCAGCGGGGAGCTGTTTTTT. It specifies CASSSGFSGELFF.

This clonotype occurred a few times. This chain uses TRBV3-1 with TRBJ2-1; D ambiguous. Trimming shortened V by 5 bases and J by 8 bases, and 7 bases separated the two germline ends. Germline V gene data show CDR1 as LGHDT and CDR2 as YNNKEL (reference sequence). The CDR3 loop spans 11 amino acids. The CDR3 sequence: CASSFQYEQFF. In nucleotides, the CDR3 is TGTGCCAGCAGCTTCCAGTATGAGCAGTTCTTC.

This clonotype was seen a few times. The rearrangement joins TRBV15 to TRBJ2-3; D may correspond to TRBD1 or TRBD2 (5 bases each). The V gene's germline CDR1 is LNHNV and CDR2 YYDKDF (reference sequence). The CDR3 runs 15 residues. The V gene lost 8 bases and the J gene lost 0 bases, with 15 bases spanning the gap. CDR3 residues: CATSLGARSTDTQYF. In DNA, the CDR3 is TGTGCCACCTCGCTCGGGGCGCGAAGCACAGATACGCAGTATTTT.

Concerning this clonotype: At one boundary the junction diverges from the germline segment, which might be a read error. The CDR3 sequence is CASSQLFGPGVVRLF. In DNA, the CDR3 is TGCGCCAGCAGCCAACTCTTTGGGCCGGGGGTAGTCAGGCTCTTC. The genes are TRBV4-3 and TRBJ2-1; a weak D match, TRBD2 (6 bases). CDR1 LGHNA and CDR2 YSLEER come from the germline V gene. There are 15 residues in the CDR3.

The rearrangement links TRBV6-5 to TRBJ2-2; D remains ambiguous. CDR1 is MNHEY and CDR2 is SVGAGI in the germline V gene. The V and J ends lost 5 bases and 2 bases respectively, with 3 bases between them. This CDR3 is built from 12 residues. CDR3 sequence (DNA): TGTGCCAGCAGTGACAACACCGGGGAGCTGTTTTTT. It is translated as CASSDNTGELFF.

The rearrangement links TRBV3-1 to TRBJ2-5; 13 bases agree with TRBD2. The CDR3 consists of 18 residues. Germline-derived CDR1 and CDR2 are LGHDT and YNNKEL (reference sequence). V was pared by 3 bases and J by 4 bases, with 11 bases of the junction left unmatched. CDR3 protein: CASSQGKLAGGPGETQYF. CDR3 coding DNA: TGTGCCAGCAGCCAGGGAAAACTAGCGGGGGGGCCAGGAGAGACCCAGTACTTC.

The CDR3 region has the DNA TGTGCCAGCAGTGGGCTAGGGGGATTAGCCGAGCAGTACTTC. Protein: CASSGLGGLAEQYF. This chain links TRBV6-1 with TRBJ2-7; D is perhaps TRBD1 (6 bases). Germline V gene lookup returns CDR1 MNHNS and CDR2 SASEGT. The CDR3 runs to 14 residues. V gave up 4 bases and J gave up 6 bases, with 16 bases separating them.

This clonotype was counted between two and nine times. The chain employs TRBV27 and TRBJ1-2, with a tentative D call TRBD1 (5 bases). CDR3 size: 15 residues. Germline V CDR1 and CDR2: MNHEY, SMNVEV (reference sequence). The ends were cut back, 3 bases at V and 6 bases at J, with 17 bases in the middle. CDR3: CASSFGTRGTDGYTF. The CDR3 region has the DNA TGTGCCAGCAGTTTCGGGACTCGAGGAACGGATGGCTACACCTTC.

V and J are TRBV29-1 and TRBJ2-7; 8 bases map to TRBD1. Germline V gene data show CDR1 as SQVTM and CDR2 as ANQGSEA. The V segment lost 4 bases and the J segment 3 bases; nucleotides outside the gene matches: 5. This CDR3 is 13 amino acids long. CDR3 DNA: TGCAGCGTTGGGCCGGGACAGGACTACGAGCAGTACTTC. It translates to CSVGPGQDYEQYF.

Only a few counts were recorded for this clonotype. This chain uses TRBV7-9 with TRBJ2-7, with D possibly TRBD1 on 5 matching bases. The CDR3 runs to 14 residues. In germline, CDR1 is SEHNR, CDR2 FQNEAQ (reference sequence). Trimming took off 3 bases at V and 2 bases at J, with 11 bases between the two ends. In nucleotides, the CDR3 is TGTGCCAGCAGCTTCGACAGTTCGCCCTACGAGCAGTACTTC. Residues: CASSFDSSPYEQYF.

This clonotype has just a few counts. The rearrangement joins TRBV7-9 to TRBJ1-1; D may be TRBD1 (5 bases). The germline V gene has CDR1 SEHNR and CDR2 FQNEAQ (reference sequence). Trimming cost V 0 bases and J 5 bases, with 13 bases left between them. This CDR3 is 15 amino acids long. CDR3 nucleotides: TGTGCCAGCAGCTTAGCTTCCGCAGGGCGGACTGAAGCTTTCTTT. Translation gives CASSLASAGRTEAFF.

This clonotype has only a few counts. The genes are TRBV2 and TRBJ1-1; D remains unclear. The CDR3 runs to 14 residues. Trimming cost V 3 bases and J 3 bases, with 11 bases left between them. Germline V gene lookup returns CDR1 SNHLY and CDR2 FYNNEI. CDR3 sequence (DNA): TGTGCCAGCAGTGATTCAGGTGGGGACACTGAAGCTTTCTTT. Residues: CASSDSGGDTEAFF.

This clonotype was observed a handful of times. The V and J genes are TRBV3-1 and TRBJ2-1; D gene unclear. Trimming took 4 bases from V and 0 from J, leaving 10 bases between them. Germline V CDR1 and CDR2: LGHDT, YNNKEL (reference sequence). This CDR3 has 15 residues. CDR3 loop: CASSPTVHSYNEQFF. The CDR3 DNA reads TGTGCCAGCAGCCCCACCGTCCACTCCTACAATGAGCAGTTCTTC.